This TCR beta chain came from a study of cytomegalovirus exposure and HLA in healthy donors. General observations from the study: Presence/absence analyses rested on an assumption that sequencing depth was roughly uniform across donors. CMV serostatus was the only immune exposure information that was available.

This clone was seen a handful of times. Antigen unknown. CDR1 MGHRA and CDR2 YSYEKL come from the germline V gene. This CDR3 has 14 residues. The trim removed 6 bases at V and 1 base at J, leaving 4 bases unmatched. PCR involved 60 Vbeta and 13 Jbeta primers. The protocol was immunoSEQ multiplex PCR, while the TCRdb copy is restricted to in-frame clones and leaves out a portion. The sample consists of under 150,000 clones, 80% of them appearing once. Sequencing input: PBMCs. The sequence was collected from a man aged 30-40 years in good health and CMV-seronegative. The J gene is TRBJ2-7, the V gene TRBV4-1; 9 bases line up with TRBD2. DNA for the CDR3: TGCGCCAGCAGTTTGACTAGCGGTTCCTACGAGCAGTACTTC. It translates to CASSLTSGSYEQYF.